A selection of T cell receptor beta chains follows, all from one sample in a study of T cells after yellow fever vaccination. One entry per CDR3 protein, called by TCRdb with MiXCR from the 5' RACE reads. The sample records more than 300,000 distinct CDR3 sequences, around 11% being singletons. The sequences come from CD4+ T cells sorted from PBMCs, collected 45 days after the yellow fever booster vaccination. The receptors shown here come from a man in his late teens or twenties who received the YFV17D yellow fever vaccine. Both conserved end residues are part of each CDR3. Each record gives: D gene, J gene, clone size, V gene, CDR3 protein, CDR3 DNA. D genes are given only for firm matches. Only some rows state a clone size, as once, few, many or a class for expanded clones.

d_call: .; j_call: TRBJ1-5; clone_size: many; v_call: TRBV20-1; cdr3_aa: CSARVKYRDSNQPQHF; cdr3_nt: TGCAGTGCTAGAGTTAAATACAGGGATAGCAATCAGCCCCAGCATTTT
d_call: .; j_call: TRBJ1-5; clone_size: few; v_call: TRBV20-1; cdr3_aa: CSASSRVGQPQHF; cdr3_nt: TGCAGTGCTAGTAGCAGGGTTGGGCAGCCCCAGCATTTT
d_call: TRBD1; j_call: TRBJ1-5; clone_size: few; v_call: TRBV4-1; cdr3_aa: CASSRTGTDNQPQHF; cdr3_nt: TGCGCCAGCAGCCGGACCGGGACAGACAATCAGCCCCAGCATTTT
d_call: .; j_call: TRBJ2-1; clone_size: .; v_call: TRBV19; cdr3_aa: CASSITPRGEQFF; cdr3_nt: TGTGCCAGTAGTATAACCCCGCGGGGTGAGCAGTTCTTC
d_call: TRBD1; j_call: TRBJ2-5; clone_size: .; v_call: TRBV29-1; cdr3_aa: CSTGQYQETQYF; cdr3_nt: TGCAGTACGGGACAGTACCAAGAGACCCAGTACTTC
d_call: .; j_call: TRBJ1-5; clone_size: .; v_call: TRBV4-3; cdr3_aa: CASSQDEDRPQHF; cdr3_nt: TGCGCCAGCAGCCAAGATGAGGACCGGCCCCAGCATTTT
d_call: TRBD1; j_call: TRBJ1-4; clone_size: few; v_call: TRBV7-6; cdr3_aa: CASSLYRGVSNEKLFF; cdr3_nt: TGTGCCAGCAGCTTATACAGGGGGGTATCTAATGAAAAACTGTTTTTT
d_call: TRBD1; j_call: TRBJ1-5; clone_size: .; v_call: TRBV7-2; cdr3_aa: CASSFQGAANQPQHF; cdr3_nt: TGTGCCAGCAGCTTTCAGGGGGCGGCCAATCAGCCCCAGCATTTT
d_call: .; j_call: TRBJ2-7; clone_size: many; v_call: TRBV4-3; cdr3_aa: CASSREHRYIDEQYF; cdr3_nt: TGCGCCAGCAGCCGTGAACACAGGTATATCGACGAGCAGTACTTC
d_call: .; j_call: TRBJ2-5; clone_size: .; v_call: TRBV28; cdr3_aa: CASSLHGETQYF; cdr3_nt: TGTGCCAGCAGTTTACACGGAGAGACCCAGTACTTC
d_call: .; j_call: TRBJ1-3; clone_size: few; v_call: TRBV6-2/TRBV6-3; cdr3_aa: CASSYVARPSGNTIYF; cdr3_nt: TGTGCCAGCAGTTATGTCGCCAGGCCCTCTGGAAACACCATATATTTT
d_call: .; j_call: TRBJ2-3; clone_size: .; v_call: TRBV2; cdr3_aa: CASSLRPGGSTDTQYF; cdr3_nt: TGTGCCAGCAGTTTGAGGCCAGGCGGGAGCACAGATACGCAGTATTTT
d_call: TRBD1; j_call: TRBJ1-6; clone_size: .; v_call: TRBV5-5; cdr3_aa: CASSADRGFSPLHF; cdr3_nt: TGTGCCAGCAGCGCCGACAGGGGGTTTTCACCCCTCCACTTT
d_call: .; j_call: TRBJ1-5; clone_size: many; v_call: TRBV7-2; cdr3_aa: CASSFEGSQPQHF; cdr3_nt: TGTGCCAGCAGCTTCGAGGGATCTCAGCCCCAGCATTTT
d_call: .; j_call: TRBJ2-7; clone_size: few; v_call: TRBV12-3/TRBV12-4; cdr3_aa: CASSPPSLIYEQYF; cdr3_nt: TGTGCCAGCAGTCCCCCCTCATTAATCTACGAGCAGTACTTC
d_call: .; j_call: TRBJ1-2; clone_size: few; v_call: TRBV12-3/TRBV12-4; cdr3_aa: CASSLEVDYGYTF; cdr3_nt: TGTGCCAGCAGTTTGGAGGTGGACTATGGCTACACCTTC
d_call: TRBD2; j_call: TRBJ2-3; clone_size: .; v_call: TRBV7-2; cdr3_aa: CASRIAGTDTQYF; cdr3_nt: TGTGCCAGCAGAATAGCGGGAACAGATACGCAGTATTTT
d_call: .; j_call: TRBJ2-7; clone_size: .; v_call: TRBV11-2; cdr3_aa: CASSPRFGGGTYEQYF; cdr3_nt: TGTGCCAGCAGCCCGAGGTTCGGGGGCGGTACCTACGAGCAGTACTTC
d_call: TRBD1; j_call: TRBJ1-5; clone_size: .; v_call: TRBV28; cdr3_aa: CASSPGTGGQPQHF; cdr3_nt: TGTGCCAGCAGCCCGGGGACAGGGGGTCAGCCCCAGCATTTT
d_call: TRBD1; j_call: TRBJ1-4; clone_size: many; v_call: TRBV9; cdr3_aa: CASNLGQGLNEKLFF; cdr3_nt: TGTGCCAGCAACTTAGGACAGGGGCTTAATGAAAAACTGTTTTTT
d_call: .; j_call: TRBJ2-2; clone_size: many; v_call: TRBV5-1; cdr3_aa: CASRPQAAGELFF; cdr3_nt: TGCGCCAGCAGGCCACAGGCGGCCGGGGAGCTGTTTTTT
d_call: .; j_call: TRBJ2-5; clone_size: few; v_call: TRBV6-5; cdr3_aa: CASSYSPGSETQYF; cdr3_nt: TGTGCCAGCAGTTACTCACCGGGATCAGAGACCCAGTACTTC
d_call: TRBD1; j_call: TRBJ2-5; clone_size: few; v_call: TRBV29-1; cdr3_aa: CSVRGQSQETQYF; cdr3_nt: TGCAGCGTTCGGGGACAGTCCCAAGAGACCCAGTACTTC